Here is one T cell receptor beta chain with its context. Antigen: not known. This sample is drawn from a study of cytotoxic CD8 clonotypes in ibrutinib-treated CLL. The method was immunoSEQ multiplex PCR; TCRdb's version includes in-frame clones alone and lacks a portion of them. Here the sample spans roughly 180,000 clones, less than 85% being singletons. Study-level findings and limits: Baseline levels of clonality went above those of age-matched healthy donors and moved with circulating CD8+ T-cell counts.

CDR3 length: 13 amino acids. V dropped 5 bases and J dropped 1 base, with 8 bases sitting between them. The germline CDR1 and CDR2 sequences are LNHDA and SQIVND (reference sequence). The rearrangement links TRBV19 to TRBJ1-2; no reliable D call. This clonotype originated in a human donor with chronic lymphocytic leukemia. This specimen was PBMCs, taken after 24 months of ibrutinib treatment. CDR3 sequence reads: CASSSAVNYGYTF. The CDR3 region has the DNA TGTGCCAGTAGTTCGGCAGTTAACTATGGCTACACCTTC.